This is a list of T cell receptor beta chains from one sample in a study of Ad26.COV2.S vaccination and SARS-CoV-2 variants. Sequenced by immunoSEQ multiplex PCR; TCRdb stores in-frame clones only, minus some. The sample yields about 400,000 clones, approximately 83% seen once. Material: peripheral blood, obtained in a trial of Ad26.COV2.S vaccine versus placebo. These receptor sequences come from a person aged 18-65 years who received the Ad26.COV2.S COVID-19 vaccine or a placebo. Each CDR3 is given with its conserved first and last residue. Each record gives: D gene, J gene, clone size, V gene, CDR3 protein, CDR3 DNA. A D gene is named only where the DNA matches it firmly. Size is stated for part of the rows, as once, few or many counts, or as a class when the clone is expanded.

>-|TRBJ1-2|-|TRBV7-9
CASSLTASQHGYTF
TGTGCCAGCAGCTTAACGGCAAGCCAGCATGGCTACACCTTC
>-|TRBJ2-2|-|TRBV2
CASNQFPGELFF
TGTGCCAGCAATCAGTTCCCCGGGGAGCTGTTTTTT
>-|TRBJ1-1|-|TRBV7-2
CASSAFEGTEAFF
TGTGCCAGCAGCGCCTTTGAGGGGACTGAAGCTTTCTTT
>TRBD2|TRBJ2-7|-|TRBV7-6
CASSLAPSGSYEQYF
TGTGCCAGCAGCTTAGCCCCTAGCGGGAGCTACGAGCAGTACTTC
>-|TRBJ1-4|-|TRBV9
CASSATLRGVNEKLFF
TGTGCCAGCAGCGCCACTCTGCGGGGAGTTAATGAAAAACTGTTTTTT
>TRBD2|TRBJ2-5|-|TRBV5-1
CASSFSAGGPGETQYF
TGCGCCAGCAGCTTCTCAGCGGGAGGGCCGGGAGAGACCCAGTACTTC
>TRBD2|TRBJ2-3|once|TRBV6-2/TRBV6-3
CASSFLPTSGESTDTQYF
TGTGCCAGCAGTTTCCTCCCTACTAGCGGGGAAAGCACAGATACGCAGTATTTT
>TRBD1|TRBJ1-4|-|TRBV5-1
CASRETGGEKLFF
TGCGCCAGCAGGGAAACAGGGGGAGAAAAACTGTTTTTT
>-|TRBJ1-1|-|TRBV7-9
CASSAGSRNTEAFF
TGTGCCAGCAGCGCCGGGAGTAGAAACACTGAAGCTTTCTTT
>-|TRBJ1-5|-|TRBV6-2/TRBV6-3
CASSSLSPVPRQPQHF
TGTGCCAGCAGTTCCCTATCCCCGGTACCACGACAGCCCCAGCATTTT
>TRBD1|TRBJ1-2|-|TRBV19
CASNDRGLYGYTF
TGTGCCAGTAATGACAGGGGTTTGTATGGCTACACCTTC
>TRBD2|TRBJ2-7|-|TRBV6-2/TRBV6-3
CASSLAGRPSYEQYF
TGTGCCAGCAGTCTAGCGGGACGCCCGTCCTACGAGCAGTACTTC
>TRBD1|TRBJ2-7|-|TRBV13
CASSLATGVGYEQYF
TGTGCCAGCAGCTTAGCAACAGGGGTCGGTTACGAGCAGTACTTC
>-|TRBJ1-5|once|TRBV4-2
CASSQSAFNQPQHF
TGTGCCAGCAGCCAATCCGCTTTTAATCAGCCCCAGCATTTT
>-|TRBJ1-1|-|TRBV2
CASSVEQGTEAFF
TGTGCCAGCAGTGTGGAACAAGGGACTGAAGCTTTCTTT
>TRBD2|TRBJ2-5|-|TRBV7-7
CASSLWAGEGETQYF
TGTGCCAGCAGCTTATGGGCGGGAGAGGGGGAGACCCAGTACTTC
>-|TRBJ1-2|-|TRBV11-3
CASSTQGSGYTF
TGTGCCAGCAGCACTCAGGGATCTGGCTACACCTTC
>-|TRBJ1-2|-|TRBV2
CASSAQSYGYTF
TGTGCCAGCAGTGCGCAGAGCTATGGCTACACCTTC
>-|TRBJ2-3|-|TRBV7-3
CASSLNAGSDTQYF
TGTGCCAGCAGCTTAAATGCGGGGTCGGATACGCAGTATTTT
>TRBD1|TRBJ1-2|-|TRBV5-4
CASSDRDRGYGYTF
TGTGCCAGCAGCGACCGGGACAGGGGCTATGGCTACACCTTC
>-|TRBJ2-1|few|TRBV3-1/TRBV3-2
CASSQTKGRSYNEQFF
TGTGCCAGCAGCCAAACCAAGGGTCGCTCCTACAATGAGCAGTTCTTC
>-|TRBJ1-6|few|TRBV3-1/TRBV3-2
CASSQDGSLGSLHF
TGTGCCAGCAGCCAAGATGGGTCGCTCGGATCCCTCCACTTT
>-|TRBJ2-3|-|TRBV27
CASSPGMDGDTQYF
TGTGCCAGCAGTCCTGGAATGGATGGGGATACGCAGTATTTT
>-|TRBJ2-6|-|TRBV28
CASSFAPSGANVLTF
TGTGCCAGCAGTTTCGCCCCCTCTGGGGCCAACGTCCTGACTTTC
>-|TRBJ1-5|once|TRBV6-6
CASSTSGPQHF
TGTGCCAGCAGTACCTCAGGGCCCCAGCATTTT
>-|TRBJ2-7|-|TRBV12-3/TRBV12-4
CASSLGHTYEQYF
TGTGCCAGCAGTTTAGGCCATACCTACGAGCAGTACTTC
>-|TRBJ1-3|-|TRBV18
CASSPLRGSGNTIYF
TGTGCCAGCTCACCCCTCAGGGGCTCTGGAAACACCATATATTTT
>-|TRBJ2-7|-|TRBV6-2/TRBV6-3
CASSRHEQYF
TGTGCCAGCAGTCGGCACGAGCAGTACTTC
>-|TRBJ1-4|-|TRBV6-5
CASSAGTPWEKLFF
TGTGCCAGCAGCGCCGGGACACCTTGGGAAAAACTGTTTTTT
>TRBD2|TRBJ2-5|-|TRBV3-1/TRBV3-2
CASSQGGLAGAQETQYF
TGTGCCAGCAGCCAAGGTGGACTAGCGGGGGCACAAGAGACCCAGTACTTC
>TRBD1|TRBJ1-6|few|TRBV16
CASSPGQGSPLHF
TGTGCCAGCAGCCCGGGACAGGGATCGCCCCTCCACTTT
>-|TRBJ1-2|few|TRBV7-9
CASSSGRYGYTF
TGTGCCAGCAGCTCGGGCCGCTATGGCTACACCTTC
>-|TRBJ2-2|-|TRBV9
CASSVGQPTGELFF
TGTGCCAGCAGCGTAGGACAGCCCACCGGGGAGCTGTTTTTT
>TRBD2|TRBJ2-5|once|TRBV7-2
CASSALGTSFLETQYF
TGTGCCAGCAGCGCACTCGGGACTAGCTTTTTGGAGACCCAGTACTTC
>-|TRBJ1-5|-|TRBV28
CASTLSGQGGQPQHF
TGTGCCAGCACCCTATCGGGGCAGGGAGGCCAGCCCCAGCATTTT
>-|TRBJ2-7|-|TRBV2
CASRGTPYYEQYF
TGTGCCAGCCGCGGGACACCTTACTACGAGCAGTACTTC
>TRBD1|TRBJ1-2|-|TRBV2
CASRAGTENGYTF
TGTGCCAGCAGAGCCGGGACAGAAAATGGCTACACCTTC
>TRBD2|TRBJ2-2|-|TRBV5-4
CASSFTSGSRTGELFF
TGTGCCAGCAGCTTTACTAGCGGGAGTAGGACCGGGGAGCTGTTTTTT
>TRBD1|TRBJ1-5|few|TRBV7-9
CASSPGTGNQPQHF
TGTGCCAGCAGCCCCGGGACAGGGAATCAGCCCCAGCATTTT
>-|TRBJ2-5|-|TRBV7-2
CASSLAGAQETQYF
TGTGCCAGCAGCTTAGCCGGGGCACAAGAGACCCAGTACTTC
>-|TRBJ2-4|once|TRBV6-6
CASSYSGGLAKNIQYF
TGTGCCAGCAGTTACTCAGGGGGTCTAGCCAAAAACATTCAGTACTTC
>-|TRBJ1-1|-|TRBV4-3
CASSQEPLLNTEAFF
TGCGCCAGCAGCCAAGAGCCACTTCTGAACACTGAAGCTTTCTTT
>-|TRBJ2-5|-|TRBV25-1
CASSARVTQYF
TGTGCCAGCAGTGCGCGGGTGACCCAGTACTTC
>-|TRBJ1-1|-|TRBV29-1
CSVPGAEAFF
TGCAGCGTTCCGGGCGCTGAAGCTTTCTTT
>-|TRBJ2-1|-|TRBV4-2
CASSQVPNAYNEQFF
TGTGCCAGCAGCCAAGTCCCTAACGCCTACAATGAGCAGTTCTTC
>TRBD1|TRBJ1-5|-|TRBV6-5
CASSYRGQGWHF
TGTGCCAGCAGTTACCGAGGACAGGGGTGGCATTTT
>TRBD1|TRBJ1-3|-|TRBV6-8
CASSYRQGGDTIYF
TGTGCCAGCAGTTACCGGCAGGGGGGGGACACCATATATTTT
>TRBD1|TRBJ1-1|-|TRBV5-6
CASSFGQGWLTEAFF
TGTGCCAGCAGCTTTGGACAGGGATGGTTAACTGAAGCTTTCTTT
>-|TRBJ1-3|-|TRBV30
CAWTPSGNTIYF
TGTGCCTGGACGCCCTCTGGAAACACCATATATTTT